Listed here are 25 T cell receptor beta chains from one sample, sequenced in a study of post-analysis software for immune sequencing data. Study-wide results and limits: Roughly 5 TRBV segments (TRBV5-6, TRBV5-1 and TRBV20-1 among them) occurred more frequently in patients than in controls.

Included in the TCR beta cDNA libraries were unique molecular identifiers. TCRdb called the PCR reads again in MiXCR, with one record for every CDR3 protein. The sample records 450,000 to 700,000 distinct CDR3 sequences, around 40% being singletons. These receptors have no identified antigens. The sequenced sample was blood. These receptors were taken from a girl between 5 and 17 years old with multiple sclerosis.

V usage is TRBV27 and J usage is TRBJ2-7; 8 nucleotides match TRBD2. Germline V gene data show CDR1 as MNHEY and CDR2 as SMNVEV (reference sequence). V shed 5 bases and J 2 bases; nucleotides not matched to a gene: 8. There are 15 residues in the CDR3. For the CDR3, the DNA is TGTGCCAGCAGTCCTACTAGCGGAACCACCTACGAGCAGTACTTC. Its protein is CASSPTSGTTYEQYF.

This chain uses TRBV20-1 with TRBJ2-5; no clear D. CDR1 is DFQATT and CDR2 is SNEGSKA in the germline V gene (reference sequence). The CDR3 covers 11 residues. The V gene lost 6 bases and the J gene lost 0 bases, with 5 bases spanning the gap. CDR3 loop: CSAQHQETQYF. As DNA, the CDR3 is TGCAGTGCGCAACACCAAGAGACCCAGTACTTC.

A single count supports this clonotype. The chain links TRBV2 to TRBJ2-5; 7 nucleotides align to TRBD1. The CDR3 is 13 amino acids. The V segment lost 8 bases and the J segment 3 bases; nucleotides outside the gene matches: 6. Germline V gene lookup returns CDR1 SNHLY and CDR2 FYNNEI. In DNA, the CDR3 is TGTGCCAGCGTTCAAGGGACAGAAGAGACCCAGTACTTC. Its translation is CASVQGTEETQYF.

The rearrangement links TRBV13 to TRBJ2-3; 9 nucleotides line up with TRBD2. With V trimmed by 3 bases and J by 3 bases, 4 bases remained unmatched. Germline V gene data show CDR1 as PRHDT and CDR2 as FYEKMQ (reference sequence). The CDR3 runs to 15 residues. CDR3: CASSFGGRETDTQYF. The CDR3 DNA sequence: TGTGCCAGCAGCTTTGGCGGGAGGGAGACAGATACGCAGTATTTT. Complete variable domain (other parts from reference TRBV13 and TRBJ2-3): AAGVIQSPRHLIKEKRETATLKCYPIPRHDTVYWYQQGPGQDPQFLISFYEKMQSDKGSIPDRFSAQQFSDYHSELNMSSLELGDSALYFCASSFGGRETDTQYFGPGTRLTVL.

The chain recombines TRBV6-1 with TRBJ2-7, with 7 bases identical to TRBD1. Germline trimming cut 9 bases from V and 2 bases from J; bases unmatched to any gene: 4. Per germline, CDR1 MNHNS and CDR2 SASEGT. This CDR3 region has 12 residues. CDR3: CASGQETYEQYF. The CDR3 nucleotides read TGTGCCAGTGGACAGGAGACCTACGAGCAGTACTTC.

This chain links TRBV7-9 with TRBJ2-7; D is uncertain. The CDR3 loop spans 15 amino acids. V lost 1 base and J lost 1, with 11 bases in between. Germline CDR1 SEHNR, CDR2 FQNEAQ (reference sequence). CDR3 amino acids: CASSLEMWDSYEQYF. CDR3 nucleotide sequence: TGTGCCAGCAGCTTAGAAATGTGGGATTCCTACGAGCAGTACTTC.

This clonotype was found a few times. One junction end disagrees with the germline gene, perhaps due to a read error. The chain carries TRBV4-2 and TRBJ1-2; tentative D call: TRBD1 (5 bases). Per the germline V gene, CDR1 is LGHNA and CDR2 is YNFKEQ. The CDR3 is made up of 14 amino acids. The CDR3 DNA sequence: TGTGCCAGCAGCCAAGCCGGGACTGCTTATGGCTGCACCTTC. Translation: CASSQAGTAYGCTF.

This clonotype was counted only a few times. The genes are TRBV5-1 and TRBJ2-1, with 11 bases lining up with TRBD1. Trimming removed 4 bases from V and 2 bases from J; junction bases left unmatched: 5. The CDR3 consists of 16 residues. CDR1 SGHRS and CDR2 YFSETQ come from the germline V gene. The CDR3 sequence: CASSPRDRGAYNEQFF. CDR3 bases: TGCGCCAGCAGCCCAAGGGACAGGGGGGCCTACAATGAGCAGTTCTTC.

This clonotype was counted between two and nine times. The rearrangement uses TRBV20-1 and TRBJ2-5, with TRBD2 matching 7 bases. The J call is doubtful: the DNA matches TRBJ2-7 better. There are 14 residues in the CDR3. Germline values: CDR1 DFQATT, CDR2 SNEGSKA (reference sequence). For the CDR3, the DNA is TGCAGTGCCCCGGAAGCCGGGGGGATTCGCGAGCAGTACTTC. It encodes CSAPEAGGIREQYF.

Only a few counts were recorded for this clonotype. The CDR3 DNA reads as TGTGCCAGCAGCTTAGCCAGGGGCCCCTACGAGCAGTACTTC. Residues: CASSLARGPYEQYF. This chain joins TRBV7-6 and TRBJ2-7; D may be TRBD1 (6 bases). This CDR3 is 14 amino acids long. Germline V lookup: CDR1 SGHVS, CDR2 FNYEAQ. The V and J ends lost 0 bases and 2 bases respectively, with 8 bases between them.

The chain recombines TRBV10-3 with TRBJ1-2, with unresolved D. Per the germline V gene, CDR1 is ENHRY and CDR2 is SYGVKD. V was shortened by 5 bases and J by 2 bases, with 6 bases between the two germline ends. The length of the CDR3 is 12 residues. CDR3 coding DNA: TGTGCCATCAGTCTGTCCAACTATGGCTACACCTTC. Residues: CAISLSNYGYTF.

The chain uses TRBV12-3 or TRBV12-4 and TRBJ1-4, with D hard to call. V was trimmed by 4 bases and J by 6 bases, leaving 18 bases between them. This CDR3 has 16 residues. Here the CDR3 DNA reads TGTGCCAGCAGTTCCTACGGCAAGAGCCCAGATGAAAAACTGTTTTTT. Translated, it gives CASSSYGKSPDEKLFF.

The V gene is TRBV12-3 or TRBV12-4, the J gene TRBJ2-1; 12 bases align to TRBD2. The CDR3 totals 16 residues. V lost 6 bases and J lost 5; bases outside the gene matches: 8. The CDR3 protein is CASSPFLAGGNNEQFF. Here the CDR3 DNA reads TGTGCCAGCAGCCCCTTCCTAGCGGGAGGGAACAATGAGCAGTTCTTC.

The chain couples TRBV7-9 to TRBJ1-1; D is uncertain. The CDR3 is 13 residues long. CDR1 and CDR2 (germline): SEHNR, FQNEAQ (reference sequence). V lost 5 bases, J lost 0 bases, and 7 bases lay in between. CDR3 bases: TGTGCCAGCAGCCGAGGCATGAACACTGAAGCTTTCTTT. It specifies CASSRGMNTEAFF.

The CDR3 reads CASSYRGPSPTNEQFF. The CDR3 nucleotides read TGCGCCAGCAGCTACCGGGGCCCTAGTCCAACCAATGAGCAGTTCTTC. V usage is TRBV5-1 and J usage is TRBJ2-1; D possibly uses TRBD1 or TRBD2 (5 bases each). Per the germline V gene, CDR1 is SGHRS and CDR2 is YFSETQ. The V end was cut by 3 bases, the J end by 6 bases, with 19 bases between. The CDR3 length is 16 residues.

This clonotype was seen once. This sequence joins TRBV12-3 or TRBV12-4 and TRBJ1-2; D is perhaps TRBD1 (5 bases). The CDR3 consists of 11 residues. V shed 5 bases and J shed 13 bases, with 14 bases lying between them. The CDR3 DNA sequence: TGTGCCAGCAGTCGACTCGGACACCGCACCTTC. Translating gives CASSRLGHRTF.

V usage is TRBV2 and J usage is TRBJ2-1; possible D gene TRBD2, 7 bases. This CDR3 spans 13 amino acids. Trimming shortened V by 6 bases and J by 9 bases, and 15 bases separated the two germline ends. Germline lookup yields CDR1 SNHLY and CDR2 FYNNEI. CDR3 sequence: CASRPQRGGEQFF. The CDR3 coding sequence is TGTGCCAGCAGACCCCAAAGGGGGGGTGAGCAGTTCTTC.

The chain employs TRBV9 and TRBJ2-7; 7 nucleotides match TRBD1. V dropped 4 bases and J dropped 3; count of bases not matched to a gene: 7. Germline V gene sequence: CDR1 SGDLS, CDR2 YYNGEE. This CDR3 spans 14 amino acids. This chain's CDR3 is CASSPGTVGYEQYF. The CDR3 bases are TGTGCCAGCAGCCCGGGGACAGTGGGCTACGAGCAGTACTTC.

The V gene is TRBV20-1, the J gene TRBJ1-5, with no clear D. CDR3 size: 13 residues. The V and J ends lost 3 bases and 3 bases respectively, with 9 bases between them. The germline V gene has CDR1 DFQATT and CDR2 SNEGSKA (reference sequence). The CDR3 is CSARGRVNQPQHF. Here the CDR3 DNA reads TGCAGTGCTAGGGGTAGGGTCAATCAGCCCCAGCATTTT.

There are a few counts of this clonotype. The V and J genes are TRBV7-2 and TRBJ2-6; no firm D call. Trimming stripped 7 bases from V and 2 bases from J, with 9 bases between. Germline loops: CDR1 SGHTA, CDR2 FQGNSA. CDR3 length: 14 residues. CDR3 nucleotides: TGTGCCAGCACCCTAACACCTGGGGCCAACGTCCTGACTTTC. Translating it yields CASTLTPGANVLTF. The whole variable domain, filled in from reference TRBV7-2 and TRBJ2-6, reads GAGVSQSPSNKVTEKGKDVELRCDPISGHTALYWYRQSLGQGLEFLIYFQGNSAPDKSGLPSDRFSAERTGGSVSTLTIQRTQQEDSAVYLCASTLTPGANVLTFGAGSRLTVL.

The chain couples TRBV5-6 to TRBJ2-7, with TRBD1 identical over 9 bases. The better agreement between TRBJ2-5 and the DNA end casts doubt on the J call. Germline V lookup: CDR1 SGHDT, CDR2 YYEEEE. There are 14 residues in the CDR3. In DNA form, the CDR3 reads TGTGCCAGCAGTATGGGACAGGGTAGGGAGACCCAGTACTTC. This sequence encodes CASSMGQGRETQYF.

This clonotype has just a few counts. CDR3 DNA sequence: TGTGCCAGCAGTCCTTCAGACGGATGGAACACTGAAGCTTTCTTT. Its translation: CASSPSDGWNTEAFF. This sequence joins TRBV28 and TRBJ1-1; D not certain. The CDR3 runs to 15 residues. Per germline, CDR1 MDHEN and CDR2 SYDVKM. V was cut by 5 bases and J by 1 base, with 14 bases left in between.

The gene calls are TRBV29-1 and TRBJ2-7; 10 nucleotides line up with TRBD2. Per the germline V gene, CDR1 is SQVTM and CDR2 is ANQGSEA. V was clipped by 6 bases and J by 1 base; unmatched bases: 6. The CDR3 consists of 14 residues. CDR3 bases: TGCAGCGTAGCTAGCGGGGGCCCGTCCTACGAGCAGTACTTC. It translates to CSVASGGPSYEQYF.

This clonotype was detected a few times. The chain has TRBV9 and TRBJ1-2, with TRBD1 as a possible D gene (5 bases). The CDR3 length is 16 residues. Germline loops: CDR1 SGDLS, CDR2 YYNGEE. The V end was cut by 0 bases, the J end by 4 bases, with 16 bases between. The CDR3 loop reads CASSVVGIGDSYGYTF. The CDR3 nucleotides read TGTGCCAGCAGCGTAGTAGGAATAGGGGATAGCTATGGCTACACCTTC.

This clonotype was found a few times. The chain employs TRBV7-8 and TRBJ1-5, with TRBD1 matching over 8 bases. The CDR3 contains 16 residues. Trimming at V came to 0 bases and at J to 6 bases, leaving 7 bases not matched to a gene. CDR1 SGHVS and CDR2 FQNEAQ come from the germline V gene. The CDR3 DNA follows: TGTGCCAGCAGCTTAGCTCGGACAGGGCCAAGTCAGCCCCAGCATTTT. Translation: CASSLARTGPSQPQHF.